The source of this T cell receptor beta chain is a study of T-cell memory formation after mild COVID-19. Regarding the study as a whole: Some clones that responded turned up in pre-infection memory, which suggests that cross-reactive memory joined in. Later expanders leaned CD4+, whereas day 15 to 85 contracting clones were balanced CD4/CD8.

The CDR3 totals 15 residues. V lost 0 bases and J lost 5, with 13 bases in between. The germline gives CDR1 SEHNR, CDR2 FQNEAQ (reference sequence). Libraries for TCRalpha and TCRbeta carried sample barcodes and unique molecular identifiers via 5'RACE. TCRdb fed the 5' RACE reads into MiXCR, producing one record per CDR3 protein. The sample lists some 88,000 distinct CDR3 sequences; approximately 23% were seen once. Regarding this clonotype: Antigen: not known.

The clonotype comes from a man aged 18 to 29 who had mild COVID-19 (a few samples of this study predate the infection). Cell type and time point are not known. The chain links TRBV7-9 to TRBJ2-5; D uncertain. Sequenced: PBMCs or a T cell subset sorted from them (not recorded which). The CDR3 DNA is TGTGCCAGCAGCTTAGCTAGGCCTGGGGATGAGACCCAGTACTTC. Its protein product is CASSLARPGDETQYF.